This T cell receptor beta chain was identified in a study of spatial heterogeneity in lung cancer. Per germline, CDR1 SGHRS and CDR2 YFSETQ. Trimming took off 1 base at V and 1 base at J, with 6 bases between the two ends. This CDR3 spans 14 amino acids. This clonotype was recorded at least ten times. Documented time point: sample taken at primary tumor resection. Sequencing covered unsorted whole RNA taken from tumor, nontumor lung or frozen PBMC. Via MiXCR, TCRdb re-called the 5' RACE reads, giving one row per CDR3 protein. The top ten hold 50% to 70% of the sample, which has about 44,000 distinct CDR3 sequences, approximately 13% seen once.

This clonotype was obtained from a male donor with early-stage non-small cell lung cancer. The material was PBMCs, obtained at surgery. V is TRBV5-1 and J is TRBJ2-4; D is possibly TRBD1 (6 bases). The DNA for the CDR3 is TGCGCCAGCAGCTTGCAGGGGGCCAAAAACATTCAGTACTTC. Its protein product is CASSLQGAKNIQYF. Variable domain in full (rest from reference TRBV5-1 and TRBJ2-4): KAGVTQTPRYLIKTRGQQVTLSCSPISGHRSVSWYQQTPGQGLQFLFEYFSETQRNKGNFPGRFSGRQFSNSRSEMNVSTLELGDSALYLCASSLQGAKNIQYFGAGTRLSVL.